The clone carrying this TCR beta chain was recorded only once. Its specificity is unknown. This record belongs to a study of T cell responses to AZD1222 COVID-19 vaccine. Across the whole study: Combined were second doses at about 4 or about 12 weeks. Study conclusions and caveats: Spike-specific TCR breadth and depth went up after people got two AZD1222 doses. With dominance at 160-218 and 743-854, vaccine-associated CD4 TCRs spanned spike. Clonal diversity was possibly underestimated; the donors were predominantly white British and more often female.

TCRdb's table, derived via immunoSEQ multiplex PCR, lists solely in-frame clones and lacks some. The data hold 130,000 or so clones, with 70% to 90% observed a single time. The input for sequencing was peripheral blood, taken on day 0 of AZD1222 vaccination. The TCR sequence derives from an adult in good health.

The CDR3 loop reads CASSPTGREQYF. CDR3 coding DNA: TGTGCCAGCAGTCCCACGGGAAGGGAGCAGTACTTC. The chain couples TRBV27 to TRBJ2-7, with a tentative D call TRBD2 (5 bases). Looked up from germline, CDR1 is MNHEY and CDR2 is SMNVEV (reference sequence). This CDR3 region has 12 residues. Trimming stripped 5 bases from V and 7 bases from J, with 12 bases between.